This T cell receptor beta chain was obtained from a study of control samples from healthy donors and cancer patients. The table came from immunoSEQ multiplex PCR; TCRdb's copy has only in-frame clones and leaves some out. There are about 63,000 clones in the sample; around 85% occur only once, and roughly 5.5% lies in the top ten. In germline, CDR1 is LNHDA, CDR2 SQIVND (reference sequence). The germline V and J ends were trimmed by 6 bases and 5 bases, with 22 bases remaining between them. The CDR3 is made up of 16 amino acids. This sequence joins TRBV19 and TRBJ1-1; perhaps TRBD1 as D (5 bases). The sequence was collected from a man in his forties in good health. Sequenced input: blood. As DNA, the CDR3 is TGTGCCAGTAGCCCATCTGGGGGGAGGGGATTTACTGAAGCTTTCTTT. It yields the protein CASSPSGGRGFTEAFF. The full variable domain, in which reference TRBV19 and TRBJ1-1 provide the parts outside the CDR3, is DGGITQSPKYLFRKEGQNVTLSCEQNLNHDAMYWYRQDPGQGLRLIYYSQIVNDFQKGDIAEGYSVSREKKESFPLTVTSAQKNPTAFYLCASSPSGGRGFTEAFFGQGTRLTVV.